These 20 T cell receptor beta chains were all obtained from the same sample, sequenced in a study of T cell changes during pregnancy in multiple sclerosis. TCRdb's copy holds only in-frame clones and misses some; the assay was immunoSEQ multiplex PCR. This sample yields about 86,000 clones, of which around 93% are seen a single time; around 2% belongs to the top ten. Sequenced here: peripheral blood, sampled in the first trimester of pregnancy. The receptors stem from a female donor in good health, enrolled as a control in a pregnancy study.

The genes are TRBV27 and TRBJ1-2; 7 nucleotides line up with TRBD1. CDR1 and CDR2 from the germline V gene are MNHEY and SMNVEV (reference sequence). This CDR3 region has 15 residues. V shed 5 bases, J shed 4 bases, and the junction held 10 bases outside the gene matches. CDR3 in DNA: TGTGCCAGCAGTCCGAGCGTCGGGACAGCCTATGGCTACACCTTC. It specifies CASSPSVGTAYGYTF.

The rearrangement joins TRBV28 to TRBJ1-1; possibly TRBD1 for D (5 bases). Germline V gives CDR1 MDHEN, CDR2 SYDVKM. The CDR3 spans 11 residues. Deletions cut 6 bases from V and 11 bases from J, with 13 bases between. This chain's CDR3 is CASRSRKGAFF. CDR3 bases: TGTGCCAGCAGAAGTCGAAAGGGGGCTTTCTTT.

The chain is built from TRBV15 and TRBJ2-1; 11 positions agree with TRBD2. The V gene's germline CDR1 is LNHNV and CDR2 YYDKDF (reference sequence). V trimming: 5 bases; J trimming: 7 bases; junction bases outside the gene matches: 7. The CDR3 is 15 residues long. CDR3 coding DNA: TGTGCCACCAGCCCTATAGCGGGGGGGCGTAATGAGCAGTTCTTC. Its protein is CATSPIAGGRNEQFF.

This clone was seen a single time. The V call is TRBV18, the J call TRBJ2-7; tentatively, D is TRBD1 (6 bases). Looked up from germline, CDR1 is KGHSH and CDR2 is LQKENI. Trimming removed 3 bases from V and 2 bases from J, with 8 bases in between. The CDR3 has 13 residues. This CDR3 reads CASSPGQPYEQYF. The CDR3 DNA is TGTGCCAGCTCACCCGGACAGCCCTACGAGCAGTACTTC.

The V gene is TRBV4-1, the J gene TRBJ1-4, with TRBD1 matching 12 bases. The CDR3 loop spans 19 amino acids. CDR1 and CDR2 (germline): MGHRA, YSYEKL. J lost 0 bases, V lost 1 base, and 6 bases had no gene match. CDR3 DNA: TGCGCCAGCAGCCAAGCCGGGACAGGGGGCCGTGCAACTAATGAAAAACTGTTTTTT. This translates into CASSQAGTGGRATNEKLFF.

The chain recombines TRBV6-1 with TRBJ1-1, with D possibly being TRBD1 (6 bases). Trimming took 1 base from V and 11 from J, leaving 17 bases between them. CDR3 length: 14 residues. From germline, CDR1 is MNHNS and CDR2 SASEGT. The CDR3 region is CASSEEARRGGAFF. DNA of the CDR3: TGTGCCAGCAGTGAAGAGGCCAGGAGGGGGGGGGCTTTCTTT.

DNA for the CDR3: TGTGCCAGCAGCCAAGAAGACAGGGGGAATCGCGAGCAGTACTTC. Translated: CASSQEDRGNREQYF. The J gene is TRBJ2-7, the V gene TRBV4-2; 9 positions match TRBD1. The CDR3 is 15 amino acids. The germline V gene encodes CDR1 LGHNA and CDR2 YNFKEQ. The V and J ends lost 0 bases and 6 bases, in that order; junction bases with no gene match: 6.

This chain connects TRBV11-2 to TRBJ1-5, with TRBD1 as a possible D gene (5 bases). The V and J ends lost 1 base and 4 bases respectively, with 11 bases between them. Germline V gives CDR1 SGHAT, CDR2 FQNNGV. The CDR3 loop spans 15 amino acids. The CDR3 loop reads CASSLVPGPNQPQHF. Written as DNA, the CDR3 is TGTGCCAGCAGCTTAGTTCCAGGGCCGAATCAGCCCCAGCATTTT.

The CDR3 reads CASSRSTGSGANVLTF. As DNA, the CDR3 is TGTGCCAGCAGCCGTTCTACGGGCTCTGGGGCCAACGTCCTGACTTTC. This chain links TRBV7-3 with TRBJ2-6; D not resolved. V lost 5 bases and J 0 bases, leaving 11 bases between the germline ends. CDR1 is SGHTA and CDR2 is FQGTGA in the germline V gene. This CDR3 has 16 amino acids. Full variable domain (remainder filled in from reference TRBV7-3 and TRBJ2-6): GAGVSQTPSNKVTEKGKYVELRCDPISGHTALYWYRQSLGQGPEFLIYFQGTGAADDSGLPNDRFFAVRPEGSVSTLKIQRTERGDSAVYLCASSRSTGSGANVLTFGAGSRLTVL.

The chain links TRBV7-9 to TRBJ2-3, with unresolved D. The germline V gene has CDR1 SEHNR and CDR2 FQNEAQ (reference sequence). This CDR3 comprises 16 residues. V dropped 2 bases and J dropped 0 bases, with 12 bases sitting between them. CDR3 sequence reads: CASSLPRDKSTDTQYF. DNA for the CDR3: TGTGCCAGCAGCTTACCCCGAGACAAGAGCACAGATACGCAGTATTTT.

The chain has TRBV5-6 and TRBJ1-1; D ambiguous. Between the trimmed V and J ends, which lost 4 bases and 2 bases, there was a span of 9 bases. Germline values: CDR1 SGHDT, CDR2 YYEEEE. The CDR3 length is 13 residues. CDR3 bases: TGTGCCAGCAGCCGGGAAGTTAACACTGAAGCTTTCTTT. This sequence encodes CASSREVNTEAFF.

This chain links TRBV18 with TRBJ1-2, with 11 bases that match TRBD1. In germline, CDR1 is KGHSH, CDR2 LQKENI. J gave up 4 bases and V 4 bases, and 14 bases lay outside the gene matches. The CDR3 length is 18 residues. CDR3 region: CASSRTGQGDEGSYGYTF. CDR3 coding DNA: TGTGCCAGCTCACGGACGGGACAGGGGGACGAAGGAAGCTATGGCTACACCTTC. The variable domain in full, completed from reference TRBV18 and TRBJ1-2, reads NAGVMQNPRHLVRRRGQEARLRCSPMKGHSHVYWYRQLPEEGLKFMVYLQKENIIDESGMPKERFSAEFPKEGPSILRIQQVVRGDSAAYFCASSRTGQGDEGSYGYTFGSGTRLTVV.

This chain links TRBV12-5 with TRBJ1-5; D unclear. Germline CDR1 LGHNT, CDR2 FRNRAP. CDR3 length: 11 amino acids. V shed 6 bases and J shed 4 bases, with 4 bases lying between them. CDR3 bases: TGTGCTAGTGGAGAGAATCAGCCCCAGCATTTT. Translated, it gives CASGENQPQHF. The full variable domain, completed using reference TRBV12-5 and TRBJ1-5, is DARVTQTPRHKVTEMGQEVTMRCQPILGHNTVFWYRQTMMQGLELLAYFRNRAPLDDSGMPKDRFSAEMPDATLATLKIQPSEPRDSAVYFCASGENQPQHFGDGTRLSIL.

The chain combines TRBV13 with TRBJ2-7; 9 bases are shared with TRBD1. This CDR3 is 15 amino acids long. V shed 4 bases, J shed 1 base, and the junction held 5 bases outside the gene matches. Per germline, CDR1 PRHDT and CDR2 FYEKMQ (reference sequence). The chain's CDR3 is CASSSPGTGSYEQYF. In DNA form, the CDR3 reads TGTGCCAGCAGCTCTCCTGGGACAGGGTCCTACGAGCAGTACTTC.

This clone has just one count. The CDR3 is CASSAKTGAREKLFF. CDR3 sequence (DNA): TGTGCCAGCAGCGCAAAGACAGGGGCTCGTGAAAAACTGTTTTTT. The chain employs TRBV9 and TRBJ1-4, with 8 bases identical to TRBD1. Looked up from germline, CDR1 is SGDLS and CDR2 is YYNGEE. This CDR3 is built from 15 residues. Germline trimming cut 3 bases from V and 7 bases from J; bases unmatched to any gene: 8.

The V call is TRBV27, the J call TRBJ1-2; 7 bases align to TRBD1. The CDR3 has 16 residues. Germline-derived CDR1 and CDR2 are MNHEY and SMNVEV (reference sequence). The V gene end was trimmed by 5 bases and the J gene end by 4 bases; junction bases not matched to a gene: 13. The CDR3 DNA reads TGTGCCAGCAGTCCATCCCTAGGGACAGCGACCTATGGCTACACCTTC. The encoded protein is CASSPSLGTATYGYTF.

The chain links TRBV29-1 to TRBJ1-4; D ambiguous. The CDR3 is 13 amino acids. CDR1 and CDR2 (germline): SQVTM, ANQGSEA. Trimming took off 4 bases at V and 8 bases at J, with 14 bases between the two ends. This CDR3 is CSVGGSAREKLFF. As DNA, the CDR3 is TGCAGCGTTGGTGGCAGTGCCAGGGAAAAACTGTTTTTT.

CDR3 residues: CASSQGAKRSTEAFF. The CDR3 DNA sequence: TGCGCCAGCAGCCAGGGGGCGAAAAGGAGCACTGAAGCTTTCTTT. This chain uses TRBV4-3 with TRBJ1-1; tentatively, D is TRBD1 (6 bases). The CDR3 consists of 15 residues. V lost 3 bases and J 4 bases, leaving 15 bases between the germline ends. Germline V lookup: CDR1 LGHNA, CDR2 YSLEER.

V and J are TRBV19 and TRBJ1-1; no reliable D call. The CDR3 extends over 14 amino acids. The V end lost 0 bases, the J end lost 8 bases, and 13 bases lay between the germline ends. Germline CDR1 reads LNHDA; CDR2 reads SQIVND (reference sequence). The CDR3 loop is CASSIDLGSSEAFF. In DNA form, the CDR3 reads TGTGCCAGTAGTATAGATCTTGGCAGTAGCGAAGCTTTCTTT.

The chain links TRBV6-6 to TRBJ1-5, with D maybe TRBD1 (5 bases). The CDR3 is made up of 14 amino acids. The V gene lost 6 bases and the J gene lost 0 bases, with 9 bases spanning the gap. CDR1 and CDR2 (germline): MNHNY, SVGAGI (reference sequence). In DNA form, the CDR3 reads TGTGCCAGCAGCCGACAGCCTAGCAATCAGCCCCAGCATTTT. Translating gives CASSRQPSNQPQHF.